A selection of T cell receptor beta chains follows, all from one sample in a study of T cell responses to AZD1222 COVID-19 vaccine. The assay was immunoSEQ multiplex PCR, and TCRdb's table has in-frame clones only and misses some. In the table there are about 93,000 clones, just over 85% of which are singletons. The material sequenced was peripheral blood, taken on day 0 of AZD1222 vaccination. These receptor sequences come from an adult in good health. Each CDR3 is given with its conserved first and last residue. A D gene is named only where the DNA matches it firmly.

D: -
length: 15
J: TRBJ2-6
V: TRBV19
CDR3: CASTPGETGANVLTF
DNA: TGTGCCAGTACCCCGGGGGAAACTGGGGCCAACGTCCTGACTTTC

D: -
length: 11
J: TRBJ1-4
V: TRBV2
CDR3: CASRRDEKLFF
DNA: TGTGCCAGCAGGCGCGATGAAAAACTGTTTTTT

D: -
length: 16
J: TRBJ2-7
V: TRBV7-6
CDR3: CASSSPRGASSYEQYF
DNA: TGTGCCAGCAGCTCCCCCAGGGGGGCCAGCTCCTACGAGCAGTACTTC

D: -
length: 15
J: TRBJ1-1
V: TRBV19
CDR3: CASSRGLGSNTEAFF
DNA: TGTGCCAGTAGTAGGGGTCTGGGGTCGAACACTGAAGCTTTCTTT

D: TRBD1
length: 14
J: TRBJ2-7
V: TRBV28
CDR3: CASSFGTGSYEQYF
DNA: TGTGCCAGCAGTTTCGGGACAGGTTCCTACGAGCAGTACTTC

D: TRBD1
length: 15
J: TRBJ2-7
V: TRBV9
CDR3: CASSPTLDRGYEQYF
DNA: TGTGCCAGCAGCCCCACCCTGGACAGGGGCTACGAGCAGTACTTC

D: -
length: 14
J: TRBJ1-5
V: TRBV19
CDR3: CASSTKGINQPQHF
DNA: TGTGCCAGTAGCACCAAAGGGATCAATCAGCCCCAGCATTTT

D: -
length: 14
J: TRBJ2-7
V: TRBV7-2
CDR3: CASSLNDYSYEQYF
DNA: TGTGCCAGCAGCTTAAATGATTATTCCTACGAGCAGTACTTC

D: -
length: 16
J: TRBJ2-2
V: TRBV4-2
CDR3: CASSQLAGPGTGELFF
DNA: TGTGCCAGCAGCCAATTGGCGGGACCGGGGACCGGGGAGCTGTTTTTT

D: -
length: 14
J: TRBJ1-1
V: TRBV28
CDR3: CASSAAGTITEAFF
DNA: TGTGCCAGCAGTGCAGCGGGGACGATCACTGAAGCTTTCTTT

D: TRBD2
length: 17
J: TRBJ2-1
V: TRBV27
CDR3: CASSHRLAGHSYNEQFF
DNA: TGTGCCAGCAGTCACAGACTAGCGGGGCACTCCTACAATGAGCAGTTCTTC